The 15 T cell receptor beta chains listed next were all sequenced from one sample in a study of blood T cell repertoires in COVID-19. This table comes from immunoSEQ multiplex PCR, and its TCRdb copy is limited to in-frame clones, with some not included. The repertoire holds around 150,000 clones, with about 77% as singletons. The specimen was peripheral blood. The receptor source for this set is a woman of 80 years or more with acute or convalescent COVID-19.

The chain links TRBV3-1 (or the pseudogene TRBV3-2) to TRBJ2-1, with 7 bases fitting TRBD2. With V trimmed by 2 bases and J by 7 bases, 5 bases remained unmatched. CDR3 length: 14 residues. Looked up from germline, CDR1 is LGHDT and CDR2 is YNNKEL (reference sequence). The CDR3 protein is CASSQRGSGNEQFF. CDR3 DNA: TGTGCCAGCAGCCAAAGGGGTAGCGGGAATGAGCAGTTCTTC.

The CDR3 spells CASSPPGQQTPNYGYTF. The CDR3, as DNA: TGTGCCAGCAGCCCCCCGGGACAGCAGACTCCTAACTATGGCTACACCTTC. The rearrangement uses TRBV7-9 and TRBJ1-2; 7 nucleotides match TRBD1. Germline CDR1 and CDR2: SEHNR and FQNEAQ (reference sequence). Unmatched junction bases numbered 12, after V lost 5 bases and J lost 0 bases. The CDR3 totals 17 residues.

This clone has a single count. The CDR3 DNA is TGTGCCAGTAGTCCCCGGGTCCGCTACGAGCAGTACTTC. Translation: CASSPRVRYEQYF. The chain carries TRBV19 and TRBJ2-7; D is undetermined. This CDR3 is built from 13 residues. With 5 bases removed from V and 3 bases from J, the gap between germline ends came to 11 bases. CDR1 is LNHDA, CDR2 SQIVND, per germline (reference sequence).

The chain couples TRBV14 to TRBJ2-7; D gene uncertain. The length of the CDR3 is 16 residues. The V end lost 0 bases, the J end lost 0 bases, and 12 bases lay between the germline ends. CDR1 is SGHDN, CDR2 FVKESK, per germline. The CDR3: CASSQDIGRISYEQYF. The DNA of the CDR3 is TGTGCCAGCAGCCAAGATATTGGCAGAATCTCCTACGAGCAGTACTTC.

This sequence joins TRBV2 and TRBJ1-3, with 11 bases matching TRBD1. Germline V gene data show CDR1 as SNHLY and CDR2 as FYNNEI. V was pared by 6 bases and J by 4 bases, with 5 bases of the junction left unmatched. This CDR3 spans 15 amino acids. The CDR3 reads CASSAGQGAGNTIYF. DNA of the CDR3: TGTGCCAGCAGCGCCGGACAGGGGGCAGGAAACACCATATATTTT.

The chain links TRBV19 to TRBJ1-5; 11 positions agree with TRBD1. Germline lookup yields CDR1 LNHDA and CDR2 SQIVND (reference sequence). This CDR3 spans 15 amino acids. J was trimmed by 4 bases and V by 8 bases; bases with no gene match: 7. CDR3 loop: CASRRDRGMNQPQHF. The CDR3 DNA reads TGTGCCAGTCGTCGGGACAGGGGGATGAATCAGCCCCAGCATTTT.

CDR3 amino acids: CASSNTRDRGPPQHF. DNA for the CDR3: TGTGCCAGCTCGAATACCCGGGACAGGGGGCCGCCCCAGCATTTT. The J gene is TRBJ1-5, the V gene TRBV18; TRBD1 matches at 12 bases. The CDR3 loop spans 15 amino acids. Germline trimming cut 6 bases from V and 9 bases from J; bases unmatched to any gene: 9. The V gene's germline CDR1 is KGHSH and CDR2 LQKENI.

The rearrangement uses TRBV6-1 and TRBJ2-3, with a possible D match to TRBD2 (6 bases). Trimming removed 4 bases from V and 2 bases from J, with 16 bases in between. Germline V gene sequence: CDR1 MNHNS, CDR2 SASEGT. The CDR3 loop spans 16 amino acids. In nucleotides, the CDR3 is TGTGCCAGCAGTGGCAACCGGGACTTCCACACAGATACGCAGTATTTT. Residues: CASSGNRDFHTDTQYF.

The V gene is TRBV29-1, the J gene TRBJ2-3; TRBD1 agrees at 7 bases. V trimming: 4 bases; J trimming: 2 bases; junction bases outside the gene matches: 6. This CDR3 is built from 14 residues. CDR1 and CDR2 (germline): SQVTM, ANQGSEA. CDR3 nucleotides: TGCAGCGTTGGACCGGGACAGCACACAGATACGCAGTATTTT. Amino acids: CSVGPGQHTDTQYF.

This sequence joins TRBV28 and TRBJ1-5, with unresolved D. CDR3 length: 14 amino acids. Germline lookup yields CDR1 MDHEN and CDR2 SYDVKM. The V end lost 4 bases, the J end lost 0 bases, and 7 bases lay between the germline ends. CDR3 DNA: TGTGCCAGCAGTTCTCAGGCTAGCAATCAGCCCCAGCATTTT. As protein: CASSSQASNQPQHF.

The rearrangement joins TRBV7-9 to TRBJ1-2, with a weak D call TRBD1 (5 bases). V dropped 5 bases and J dropped 4 bases, with 17 bases sitting between them. Germline lookup yields CDR1 SEHNR and CDR2 FQNEAQ (reference sequence). This CDR3 is 15 amino acids long. The CDR3 coding sequence is TGTGCCAGCAGCCCCCTTACGAGGACAACCTATGGCTACACCTTC. This gives the protein CASSPLTRTTYGYTF.

The chain couples TRBV20-1 to TRBJ2-7; TRBD2 is a possible D gene (6 bases). This CDR3 comprises 15 residues. The germline gives CDR1 DFQATT, CDR2 SNEGSKA (reference sequence). V dropped 3 bases and J dropped 7 bases, with 22 bases sitting between them. This CDR3 reads CSASRGRAGLREQYF. The CDR3, as DNA: TGCAGTGCTAGTCGAGGGCGAGCGGGCCTTCGGGAGCAGTACTTC.

J is TRBJ1-2 and V is TRBV3-1 (or the pseudogene TRBV3-2), with TRBD1 matching over 9 bases. CDR1 is LGHDT, CDR2 YNNKEL, per germline (reference sequence). This CDR3 has 15 amino acids. V dropped 4 bases and J dropped 4; count of bases not matched to a gene: 7. The CDR3 region is CASSPWTGDGYGYTF. The CDR3 DNA reads as TGTGCCAGCAGCCCGTGGACAGGGGACGGCTATGGCTACACCTTC.

There are a few counts of this clone. The V call is TRBV19, the J call TRBJ1-6, with D possibly TRBD1 on 5 matching bases. V was shortened by 7 bases and J by 2 bases, with 9 bases between the two germline ends. The CDR3 length is 14 residues. CDR1 and CDR2 (germline): LNHDA, SQIVND (reference sequence). CDR3 residues: CASTGRAYNSPLHF. The DNA of the CDR3 is TGTGCCAGTACCGGCAGGGCCTATAATTCACCCCTCCACTTT.

V gene TRBV6-5 combines with J gene TRBJ1-6, with D tentatively TRBD1 (6 bases). CDR3 length: 16 residues. The V end was cut by 0 bases, the J end by 9 bases, with 15 bases between. Per the germline V gene, CDR1 is MNHEY and CDR2 is SVGAGI. The chain's CDR3 is CASSYSSGDIGSPLHF. The CDR3 region has the DNA TGTGCCAGCAGTTACTCTTCAGGGGATATCGGTTCACCCCTCCACTTT.